This TCR beta chain was sequenced during a study of cytomegalovirus exposure and HLA in healthy donors. General study points: Across all donors, roughly uniform sequencing depth was an assumption of the presence/absence analyses.

These donors counted as nominally healthy when sampled, but unrecorded immune exposures were likely. Germline V gene data show CDR1 as MDHEN and CDR2 as SYDVKM. CDR3 size: 20 residues. Trimming stripped 0 bases from V and 0 bases from J, with 21 bases between. Both 60 Vbeta primers and 13 Jbeta primers went into the PCR. Clones were sequenced by immunoSEQ multiplex PCR, and TCRdb holds only the in-frame ones, with some missing. The table has around 150,000 clones, 70% to 80% seen once; the top ten hold under 2%. With respect to this clone: Its antigen is not known.

Material for sequencing was PBMCs. This rearrangement joins TRBV28 to TRBJ2-1; D is possibly TRBD1 (6 bases). This sequence was found in a female donor in good health and CMV-seropositive. The CDR3 loop is CASSLWGAGAHISSYNEQFF. Written as DNA, the CDR3 is TGTGCCAGCAGTTTATGGGGGGCGGGTGCCCATATTAGCTCCTACAATGAGCAGTTCTTC.